The 23 T cell receptor beta chains below come from one sample, sequenced in a study of T-cell reconstitution after alpha-beta-depleted transplantation in children. It was with unique molecular identifiers that the TCRbeta library was prepared. TCRdb ran MiXCR on the PCR reads and lists one entry per CDR3 protein. The data hold about 610,000 distinct CDR3 sequences, with approximately 10% observed a single time. This specimen consisted of PBMCs from the stem cell graft donor, obtained from the stem cell graft. Receptors originate from a human donor who donated a stem cell graft to a child with acute myeloid leukemia.

DNA for the CDR3: TGTGCCAGCAGCCGGACTAGCGGGAGGTCTACCGGGGAGCTGTTTTTT. Protein product: CASSRTSGRSTGELFF. The V and J genes are TRBV7-2 and TRBJ2-2; 14 bases match TRBD2. CDR3 size: 16 residues. J gave up 5 bases and V 5 bases, and 4 bases lay outside the gene matches. Germline-derived CDR1 and CDR2 are SGHTA and FQGNSA.

The chain has TRBV20-1 and TRBJ2-2; D gene uncertain. The V end was cut by 5 bases, the J end by 9 bases, with 19 bases between. Looked up from germline, CDR1 is DFQATT and CDR2 is SNEGSKA (reference sequence). This CDR3 spans 14 amino acids. CDR3 coding DNA: TGCAGTGCTGAGGTTATCCGGACCGAGAGGGAGCTGTTTTTT. Translating gives CSAEVIRTERELFF.

There are many counts of this clonotype. The chain is built from TRBV30 and TRBJ2-7, with TRBD2 matching 8 bases. The CDR3 is made up of 13 amino acids. The germline V gene encodes CDR1 GTSNPN and CDR2 SVGIG (reference sequence). The trim removed 4 bases at V and 2 bases at J, leaving 4 bases unmatched. The CDR3 loop is CAWMSGRAYEQYF. The DNA of the CDR3 is TGTGCCTGGATGTCCGGGAGGGCCTACGAGCAGTACTTC.

There are a few counts of this clonotype. This chain uses TRBV10-3 with TRBJ1-2, with unresolved D. CDR1 ENHRY and CDR2 SYGVKD come from the germline V gene. V lost 3 bases and J 8 bases, leaving 4 bases between the germline ends. The CDR3 loop spans 10 amino acids. The CDR3 coding sequence is TGTGCCATCAGTGATCAGGGCTACACCTTC. Its protein product is CAISDQGYTF.

This clonotype was recorded a few times. The CDR3 DNA sequence: TGTGCCAGCAGTGCGTCCGGGACTAGCGGGAGCACAGATACGCAGTATTTT. This codes for CASSASGTSGSTDTQYF. The V call is TRBV27, the J call TRBJ2-3, with 12 bases aligning to TRBD2. The germline CDR1 and CDR2 sequences are MNHEY and SMNVEV (reference sequence). The V segment lost 5 bases and the J segment 0 bases; nucleotides outside the gene matches: 6. This CDR3 has 17 amino acids.

V gene TRBV2 combines with J gene TRBJ1-1, with 11 bases that match TRBD1. The CDR3 runs 17 residues. Trimming cost V 7 bases and J 4 bases; bases outside gene matches: 14. From germline, CDR1 is SNHLY and CDR2 FYNNEI. This CDR3 reads CASKGQDVGTGGTEAFF. The CDR3 DNA is TGTGCCAGCAAGGGTCAAGACGTGGGGACAGGGGGCACTGAAGCTTTCTTT.

This clonotype was seen many times. The chain carries TRBV5-1 and TRBJ2-3; 12 bases fit TRBD2. This CDR3 has 17 amino acids. Germline V gene lookup returns CDR1 SGHRS and CDR2 YFSETQ. J lost 5 bases, V lost 4 bases, and 11 bases had no gene match. The CDR3 loop reads CASSHASGRAVEDTQYF. CDR3 in DNA: TGCGCCAGCAGCCACGCTAGCGGGAGGGCCGTCGAAGATACGCAGTATTTT.

This clonotype occurred a few times. The gene calls are TRBV28 and TRBJ2-7; TRBD2 might be the D (5 bases). Germline loops: CDR1 MDHEN, CDR2 SYDVKM. CDR3 length: 13 amino acids. V shed 5 bases and J shed 5 bases, with 13 bases lying between them. The CDR3 coding sequence is TGTGCCAGCAGTGGAGACCCGGGAAACGAGCAGTACTTC. This codes for CASSGDPGNEQYF.

This sequence joins TRBV7-2 and TRBJ2-1; no clear D. CDR3 length: 16 residues. Germline V CDR1 and CDR2: SGHTA, FQGNSA. V lost 4 bases to trimming and J lost 7 bases, with 20 bases between them. The CDR3 nucleotides are TGTGCCAGCAGCTGGACCGCGTTAGGGTATGGAAATGAGCAGTTCTTC. Translating it yields CASSWTALGYGNEQFF.

The chain joins TRBV6-1 to TRBJ2-3; no clear D. Germline V gene sequence: CDR1 MNHNS, CDR2 SASEGT. V was shortened by 10 bases and J by 0 bases, with 17 bases between the two germline ends. This CDR3 has 15 residues. CDR3 sequence reads: CATRPGFTSTDTQYF. The DNA for the CDR3 is TGTGCCACCAGACCGGGCTTCACTAGCACAGATACGCAGTATTTT.

This clonotype was observed a handful of times. The rearrangement joins TRBV12-3 or TRBV12-4 to TRBJ2-1; TRBD2 matches at 11 bases. V lost 3 bases, J lost 6 bases, and 7 bases stayed unmatched. The length of the CDR3 is 16 residues. The CDR3 DNA reads TGTGCCAGCAGTTTTCCGGGACTAGCGGACTTCAATGAGCAGTTCTTC. It specifies CASSFPGLADFNEQFF.

This clonotype was picked up many times. This sequence joins TRBV20-1 and TRBJ2-1; D possibly corresponds to TRBD2 (6 bases). V lost 2 bases to trimming and J lost 7 bases, with 12 bases between them. This CDR3 contains 13 residues. CDR1 is DFQATT and CDR2 is SNEGSKA in the germline V gene (reference sequence). The CDR3: CSARNSGGNEQFF. The DNA for the CDR3 is TGCAGTGCTAGAAACAGCGGAGGGAATGAGCAGTTCTTC.

In this sample, this clonotype turned up a few times. The V and J genes are TRBV29-1 and TRBJ2-5; D is unclear. The V end was cut by 4 bases, the J end by 2 bases, with 11 bases between. Germline CDR1 SQVTM, CDR2 ANQGSEA. The CDR3 has 13 amino acids. The CDR3 DNA reads TGCAGCGTTGTAAGAGTCGTACAAGAGACCCAGTACTTC. Its protein is CSVVRVVQETQYF.

This clonotype was recorded a few times. V is TRBV7-9 and J is TRBJ1-4; tentative D call: TRBD1 (6 bases). V was pared by 8 bases and J by 0 bases, with 10 bases between. CDR1 is SEHNR, CDR2 FQNEAQ, per germline (reference sequence). This CDR3 comprises 14 residues. CDR3 sequence: CASGGRATNEKLFF. In nucleotides, the CDR3 is TGTGCCAGCGGGGGGCGTGCAACTAATGAAAAACTGTTTTTT.

The V and J genes are TRBV6-2 or TRBV6-3 and TRBJ2-7; TRBD2 matches at 8 bases. CDR3 length: 16 amino acids. From germline, CDR1 is MNHEY and CDR2 SVGEGT. Trimming at V came to 3 bases and at J to 5 bases, leaving 12 bases not matched to a gene. The CDR3 sequence: CASSYPPGRAFDEQYF. CDR3 DNA: TGTGCCAGCAGTTATCCCCCCGGGAGGGCTTTTGACGAGCAGTACTTC.

As regards this clonotype: This could be a read error, since a much larger clone is one nucleotide away. The chain joins TRBV29-1 to TRBJ1-4, with D uncertain. Germline V gene sequence: CDR1 SQVTM, CDR2 ANQGSEA. The CDR3 totals 10 residues. The CDR3 coding sequence is TGCGGCGCCCTGGGTCGGCAGGAATTTTTT. This gives the protein CGALGRQEFF.

This clonotype came up a few times. The V and J genes are TRBV20-1 and TRBJ2-5, with TRBD2 as a possible D gene (6 bases). Germline loops: CDR1 DFQATT, CDR2 SNEGSKA (reference sequence). V gave up 7 bases and J gave up 1 base, with 10 bases separating them. The CDR3 spans 12 residues. The CDR3 bases are TGCAGTGTTCTAGCGAGCCAAGAGACCCAGTACTTC. This codes for CSVLASQETQYF.

The J gene is TRBJ2-3, the V gene TRBV28, with 7 bases aligning to TRBD2. The CDR3 is 16 residues long. Germline loops: CDR1 MDHEN, CDR2 SYDVKM. The trim removed 7 bases at V and 4 bases at J, leaving 14 bases unmatched. CDR3 residues: CASIPPFGRKADTQYF. As DNA, the CDR3 is TGTGCCAGCATCCCGCCCTTCGGGAGGAAGGCAGATACGCAGTATTTT.

The chain joins TRBV7-2 to TRBJ2-2; perhaps TRBD1 as D (6 bases). The ends were cut back, 2 bases at V and 3 bases at J, with 10 bases in the middle. Germline-derived CDR1 and CDR2 are SGHTA and FQGNSA. The CDR3 loop spans 15 amino acids. The CDR3 loop reads CASSLSGAYTGELFF. The CDR3 DNA reads TGTGCCAGCAGCTTATCAGGGGCTTACACCGGGGAGCTGTTTTTT.

This clonotype occurred many times. The J gene is TRBJ2-1, the V gene TRBV20-1; 10 bases are a match to TRBD2. Trimming cost V 6 bases and J 7 bases; bases outside gene matches: 9. There are 14 residues in the CDR3. Germline-derived CDR1 and CDR2 are DFQATT and SNEGSKA (reference sequence). The CDR3 nucleotides are TGCAGTGCCGCAAGGCTAGCGGGAGTGAATGAGCAGTTCTTC. This sequence encodes CSAARLAGVNEQFF.

This clonotype was counted between two and nine times. The chain employs TRBV20-1 and TRBJ2-5; the match to TRBD1 covers 9 bases. The CDR3 contains 14 residues. Germline CDR1 is DFQATT and CDR2 is SNEGSKA (reference sequence). Unmatched junction bases numbered 5, after V lost 1 base and J lost 5 bases. The CDR3 loop is CSARGNRGRETQYF. The CDR3 region has the DNA TGCAGTGCTAGAGGCAACAGGGGGCGGGAGACCCAGTACTTC.

This chain uses TRBV5-1 with TRBJ2-1; TRBD2 is a possible D gene (5 bases). Germline V CDR1 and CDR2: SGHRS, YFSETQ. The CDR3 consists of 17 residues. Trimming stripped 2 bases from V and 1 base from J, with 16 bases between. The DNA of the CDR3 is TGCGCCAGCAGCTTTGGTTGGGCCGGGGTGTCCTACAATGAGCAGTTCTTC. Encoded protein: CASSFGWAGVSYNEQFF.

The gene calls are TRBV7-2 and TRBJ1-5; TRBD1 agrees at 9 bases. From germline, CDR1 is SGHTA and CDR2 FQGNSA. J was trimmed by 3 bases and V by 5 bases; bases with no gene match: 5. CDR3 length equals 15 residues. CDR3: CASSQGQGTNQPQHF. The DNA for the CDR3 is TGTGCCAGCAGCCAAGGACAGGGGACCAATCAGCCCCAGCATTTT.